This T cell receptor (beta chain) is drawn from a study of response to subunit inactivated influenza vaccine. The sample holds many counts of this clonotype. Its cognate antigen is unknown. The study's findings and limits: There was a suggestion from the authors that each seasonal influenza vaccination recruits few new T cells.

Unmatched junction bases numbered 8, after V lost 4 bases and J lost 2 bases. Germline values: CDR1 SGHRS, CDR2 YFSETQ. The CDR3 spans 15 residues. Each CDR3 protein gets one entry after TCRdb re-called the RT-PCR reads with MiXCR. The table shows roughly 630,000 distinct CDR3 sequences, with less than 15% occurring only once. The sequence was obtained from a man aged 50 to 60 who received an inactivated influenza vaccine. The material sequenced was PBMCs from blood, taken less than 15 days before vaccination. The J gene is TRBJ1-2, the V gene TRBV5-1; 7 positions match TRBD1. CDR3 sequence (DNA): TGCGCCAGCAGCATCGGACAGGTTCGAAACTATGGCTACACCTTC. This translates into CASSIGQVRNYGYTF.